A single sample is the source of the 2 T cell receptor beta chains below, sequenced in a study of cytomegalovirus exposure and HLA in healthy donors. This PCR relied on a set of 60 Vbeta primers and 13 Jbeta primers. TCRdb's table, derived via immunoSEQ multiplex PCR, lists solely in-frame clones and lacks some. The table shows over 150,000 clones, with roughly three quarters occurring only once. Sequenced sample: PBMCs. These receptors were obtained from a man between 60 and 75 years old in good health and CMV-seronegative.

The chain employs TRBV6-1 and TRBJ2-1; 12 bases align to TRBD2. CDR1 and CDR2 from the germline V gene are MNHNS and SASEGT. With 0 bases clipped from V and 7 bases from J, the junction kept 4 bases outside the gene matches. The CDR3 contains 16 residues. The CDR3 sequence is CASSEASSGRGNEQFF. DNA for the CDR3: TGTGCCAGCAGTGAAGCGTCTAGCGGGAGGGGGAATGAGCAGTTCTTC.

This clone has more than one count but fewer than ten. This chain uses TRBV6-1 with TRBJ1-2; 8 bases fit TRBD1. In germline, CDR1 is MNHNS, CDR2 SASEGT. J was trimmed by 8 bases and V by 2 bases; bases with no gene match: 10. The CDR3 contains 15 residues. CDR3 bases: TGTGCCAGCAGTGAACCGGCAGGGGGCGAAGGAGGCTACACCTTC. Protein sequence: CASSEPAGGEGGYTF.